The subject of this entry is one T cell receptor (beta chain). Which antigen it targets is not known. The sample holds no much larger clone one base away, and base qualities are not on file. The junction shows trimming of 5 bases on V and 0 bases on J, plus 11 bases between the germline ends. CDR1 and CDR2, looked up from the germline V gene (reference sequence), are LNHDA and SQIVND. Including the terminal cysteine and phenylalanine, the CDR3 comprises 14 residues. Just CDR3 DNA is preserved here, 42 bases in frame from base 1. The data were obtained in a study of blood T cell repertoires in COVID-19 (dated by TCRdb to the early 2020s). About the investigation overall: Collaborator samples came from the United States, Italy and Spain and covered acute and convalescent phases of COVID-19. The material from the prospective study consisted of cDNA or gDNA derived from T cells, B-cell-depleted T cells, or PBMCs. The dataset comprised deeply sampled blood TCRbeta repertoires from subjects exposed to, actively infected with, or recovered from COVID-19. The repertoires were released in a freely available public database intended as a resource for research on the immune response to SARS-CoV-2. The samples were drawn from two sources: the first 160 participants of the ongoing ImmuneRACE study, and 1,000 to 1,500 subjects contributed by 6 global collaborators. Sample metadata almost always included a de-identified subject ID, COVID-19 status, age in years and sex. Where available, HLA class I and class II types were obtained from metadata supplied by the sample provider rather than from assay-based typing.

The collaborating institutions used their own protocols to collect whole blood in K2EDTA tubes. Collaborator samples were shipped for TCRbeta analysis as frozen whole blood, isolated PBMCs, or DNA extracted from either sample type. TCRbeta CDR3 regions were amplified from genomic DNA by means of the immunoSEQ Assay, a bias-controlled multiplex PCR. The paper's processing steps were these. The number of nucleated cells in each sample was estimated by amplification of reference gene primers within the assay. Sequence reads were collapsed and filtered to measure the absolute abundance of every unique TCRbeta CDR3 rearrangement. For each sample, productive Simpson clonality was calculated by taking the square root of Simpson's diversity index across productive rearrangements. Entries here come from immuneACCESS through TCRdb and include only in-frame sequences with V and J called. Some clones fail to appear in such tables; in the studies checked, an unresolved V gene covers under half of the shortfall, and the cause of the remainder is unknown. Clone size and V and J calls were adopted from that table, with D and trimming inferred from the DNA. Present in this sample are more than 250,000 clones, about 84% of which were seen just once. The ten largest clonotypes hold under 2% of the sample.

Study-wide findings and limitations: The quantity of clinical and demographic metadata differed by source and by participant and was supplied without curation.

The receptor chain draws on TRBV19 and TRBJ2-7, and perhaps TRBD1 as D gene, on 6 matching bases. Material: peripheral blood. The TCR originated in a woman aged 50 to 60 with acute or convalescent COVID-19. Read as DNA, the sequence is TGTGCCAGTAGTCGGACAGTAAGCTCCTACGAGCAGTACTTC. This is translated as CASSRTVSSYEQYF.